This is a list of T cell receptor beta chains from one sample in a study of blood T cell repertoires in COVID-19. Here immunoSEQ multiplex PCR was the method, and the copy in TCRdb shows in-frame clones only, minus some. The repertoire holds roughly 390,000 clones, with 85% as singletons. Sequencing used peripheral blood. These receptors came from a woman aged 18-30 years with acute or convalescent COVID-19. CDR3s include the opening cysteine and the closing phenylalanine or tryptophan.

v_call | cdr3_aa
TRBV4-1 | CASSEGRGAFF
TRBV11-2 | CASSLDGGRGQETQYF
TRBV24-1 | CATSDSSDSHQYF
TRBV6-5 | CASSRTGVVSYEQYF
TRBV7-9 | CASSTPRELNTEAFF
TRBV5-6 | CASSLRSTGNQPQHF
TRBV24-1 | CATSDIRPGQGVGEQFF
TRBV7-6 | CASSSGQGGGQPQHF
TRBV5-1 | CASSLIRTGKDEQFF
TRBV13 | CASSFLGTGDTEAFF
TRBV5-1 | CASSQAGTGNNGYTF
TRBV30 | CAWGSPEAFF
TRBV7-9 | CASSLVSGTDTQYF
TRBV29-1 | CSVPNGNTEAFF
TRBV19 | CASSIPSADQPQHF
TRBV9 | CASSVATGGQSTEAFF
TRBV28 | CASSYPWERKETQYF
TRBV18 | CASSPRGTGDQPQHF
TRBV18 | CASSTDSYYGYTF